Listed below are T cell receptor beta chains from one sample, sequenced in a study of T cell repertoires in cytomegalovirus infection. No antigen has been identified for these receptors. TCRdb ran MiXCR on the reads and lists one entry per CDR3 protein. The top ten hold more than 12% of the sample, which has about 900,000 distinct CDR3 sequences, around 32% seen once. The sample was cultured CD8+ T cells from PBMCs, taken from culture after CMV antigen stimulation. The receptors were sampled from a human donor in good health (CMV status not recorded). Some clones in this sample may be carry-over from other donors' samples. The CDR3 runs from the conserved cysteine through the conserved F or W. The order of the fields is D gene, V gene, clone size, J gene, CDR3 DNA, CDR3 protein. A D gene is named only where the DNA matches it firmly. Clone size is stated in some rows and not others, as once, few, many or a class when expanded.

d_call: .
v_call: TRBV5-5
clone_size: .
j_call: TRBJ2-1
cdr3_nt: TGTGCCAGCAGCTTGGATATAGGGAATATCTTC
cdr3_aa: CASSLDIGNIF

d_call: .
v_call: TRBV4-2
clone_size: .
j_call: TRBJ2-7
cdr3_nt: TGTGCCAGCAGCCAAGATGGAGAAACGGATCCCTACGAGCAGTACTTC
cdr3_aa: CASSQDGETDPYEQYF

d_call: TRBD1
v_call: TRBV7-9
clone_size: .
j_call: TRBJ2-4
cdr3_nt: TGTGCCAGCAGTCCTGACAGGGACCAAAACATTCAGTACTTC
cdr3_aa: CASSPDRDQNIQYF

d_call: .
v_call: TRBV12-3/TRBV12-4
clone_size: few
j_call: TRBJ2-3
cdr3_nt: TGTGCCAGCAGTTTTCGCGGGACAGGCACAGATACGCAGTATTTT
cdr3_aa: CASSFRGTGTDTQYF

d_call: .
v_call: TRBV19
clone_size: many
j_call: TRBJ1-5
cdr3_nt: TGTGCCAGTAGTACCGACGACAGTACCAATCAGCCCCAGCATTTT
cdr3_aa: CASSTDDSTNQPQHF

d_call: .
v_call: TRBV6-6
clone_size: few
j_call: TRBJ2-7
cdr3_nt: TGTGCCAGCACCAAAGGGGGAAACTATATTTTGGACGAGCAGTACTTC
cdr3_aa: CASTKGGNYILDEQYF

d_call: TRBD1
v_call: TRBV12-5
clone_size: many
j_call: TRBJ1-5
cdr3_nt: TGTGCTAGTGGTCCCAGGGGGGAGCCCCAGCATTTT
cdr3_aa: CASGPRGEPQHF

d_call: TRBD2
v_call: TRBV29-1
clone_size: .
j_call: TRBJ2-1
cdr3_nt: TGCAGCGTTGGAAGCGGGAGCTCCTACAATGAGCAGTTCTTC
cdr3_aa: CSVGSGSSYNEQFF

d_call: .
v_call: TRBV6-2/TRBV6-3
clone_size: few
j_call: TRBJ2-4
cdr3_nt: TGTGCCAGCACCGTCACGGTAGCCAAAAACATTCAGTACTTC
cdr3_aa: CASTVTVAKNIQYF

d_call: .
v_call: TRBV4-1
clone_size: .
j_call: TRBJ2-1
cdr3_nt: TGCGCCAGCAGCCAAGATGGGGCGAGCTCCTACAATGAGCAGTTCTTC
cdr3_aa: CASSQDGASSYNEQFF

d_call: .
v_call: TRBV19
clone_size: .
j_call: TRBJ1-1
cdr3_nt: TGTGCCAGTAGCAGAGACAGGAGGCCTGAAGCTTTCTTT
cdr3_aa: CASSRDRRPEAFF